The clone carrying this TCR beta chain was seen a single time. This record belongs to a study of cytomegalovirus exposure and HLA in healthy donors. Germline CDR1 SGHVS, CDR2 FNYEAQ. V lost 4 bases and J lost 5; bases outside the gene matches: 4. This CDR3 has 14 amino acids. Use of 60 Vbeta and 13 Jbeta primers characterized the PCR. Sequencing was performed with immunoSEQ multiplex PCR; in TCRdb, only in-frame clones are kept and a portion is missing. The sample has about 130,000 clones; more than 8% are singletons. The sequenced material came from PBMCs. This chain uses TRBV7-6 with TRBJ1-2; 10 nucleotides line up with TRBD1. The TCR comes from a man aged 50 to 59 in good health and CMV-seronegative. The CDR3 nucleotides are TGTGCCAGCAGCTCCCGGACAGGGGGTTATGGCTACACCTTC. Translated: CASSSRTGGYGYTF.